This is a list of T cell receptor beta chains from one sample in a study of identical twins. TCRdb fed the 5' RACE reads into MiXCR, producing one record per CDR3 protein. The sample contains about 920,000 distinct CDR3 sequences, 9% to 15% of which appear only once. This sample was also put to use in a study of yellow fever vaccine responses in identical twins.

Sequenced input: PBMCs. These receptors were taken from a woman aged 18-30 years in good health. CDR3s include the opening cysteine and the closing phenylalanine or tryptophan. A D gene is named only where the DNA matches it firmly. Rows give clone size only sometimes, using once, few, many, or a class for an expanded clone.

abundance: NA
j_gene: TRBJ2-5
d_gene: NA
v_gene: TRBV11-2
CDR3aa: CASSFRQIQETQYF
CDR3nt: TGTGCCAGCAGCTTCCGACAGATCCAAGAGACCCAGTACTTC

abundance: NA
j_gene: TRBJ2-2
d_gene: NA
v_gene: TRBV10-3
CDR3aa: CAISESGWANTGELFF
CDR3nt: TGTGCCATCAGTGAGTCGGGCTGGGCGAACACCGGGGAGCTGTTTTTT

abundance: few
j_gene: TRBJ1-2
d_gene: TRBD1
v_gene: TRBV7-2
CDR3aa: CASSLYLGQGTRGYTF
CDR3nt: TGTGCCAGCAGCCTATACTTGGGACAGGGTACTCGTGGCTACACCTTC

abundance: NA
j_gene: TRBJ2-1
d_gene: NA
v_gene: TRBV3-1
CDR3aa: CASSIMHLASSYNEQFF
CDR3nt: TGTGCCAGCAGCATCATGCATCTAGCGAGTTCCTACAATGAGCAGTTCTTC

abundance: NA
j_gene: TRBJ2-3
d_gene: TRBD2
v_gene: TRBV2
CDR3aa: CASRKGNSGGAGDTQYF
CDR3nt: TGTGCCAGCAGGAAAGGAAATAGCGGGGGGGCCGGAGATACGCAGTATTTT

abundance: few
j_gene: TRBJ2-3
d_gene: TRBD2
v_gene: TRBV6-5
CDR3aa: CASSYQAGGTDTQYF
CDR3nt: TGTGCCAGCAGTTATCAAGCGGGAGGCACAGATACGCAGTATTTT

abundance: few
j_gene: TRBJ2-5
d_gene: NA
v_gene: TRBV11-2
CDR3aa: CASTQGSTQYF
CDR3nt: TGTGCCAGCACCCAAGGATCTACCCAGTACTTC

abundance: few
j_gene: TRBJ2-5
d_gene: TRBD2
v_gene: TRBV15
CDR3aa: CATSRGTSESQTQYF
CDR3nt: TGTGCCACCAGCAGAGGGACTAGTGAGTCCCAGACCCAGTACTTC

abundance: NA
j_gene: TRBJ2-2
d_gene: NA
v_gene: TRBV29-1
CDR3aa: CSGLGDPLGELFF
CDR3nt: TGCAGCGGGCTTGGGGACCCACTCGGGGAGCTGTTTTTT

abundance: many
j_gene: TRBJ1-2
d_gene: TRBD1
v_gene: TRBV11-2
CDR3aa: CASSFLPGGPTSYGYTF
CDR3nt: TGTGCCAGCAGCTTCCTCCCAGGGGGCCCGACCTCTTATGGCTACACCTTC

abundance: NA
j_gene: TRBJ2-2
d_gene: NA
v_gene: TRBV3-1
CDR3aa: CASSPRNQGLLFF
CDR3nt: TGTGCCAGCAGCCCAAGGAATCAGGGGTTGCTGTTTTTT

abundance: NA
j_gene: TRBJ2-5
d_gene: NA
v_gene: TRBV29-1
CDR3aa: CSVANHQDRQETQYF
CDR3nt: TGCAGCGTTGCAAACCACCAGGACAGACAAGAGACCCAGTACTTC

abundance: NA
j_gene: TRBJ1-2
d_gene: TRBD1
v_gene: TRBV28
CDR3aa: CASTPDRDYGYTF
CDR3nt: TGTGCCAGCACCCCCGACAGGGACTATGGCTACACCTTC

abundance: many
j_gene: TRBJ1-5
d_gene: NA
v_gene: TRBV15
CDR3aa: CATSRGSVINQPQHF
CDR3nt: TGTGCCACCAGCAGAGGGTCAGTGATCAATCAGCCCCAGCATTTT

abundance: few
j_gene: TRBJ1-2
d_gene: TRBD1
v_gene: TRBV7-8
CDR3aa: CASSPLTGLYGYTF
CDR3nt: TGTGCCAGCAGCCCTTTGACAGGGCTCTATGGCTACACCTTC

abundance: NA
j_gene: TRBJ2-1
d_gene: NA
v_gene: TRBV14
CDR3aa: CASSQGIGDSLYNEQFF
CDR3nt: TGTGCCAGCAGCCAAGGGATAGGGGACTCTCTATACAATGAGCAGTTCTTC

abundance: few
j_gene: TRBJ1-4
d_gene: TRBD1
v_gene: TRBV20-1
CDR3aa: CSARYRGSAGWEKLFF
CDR3nt: TGCAGTGCTAGATACAGGGGAAGCGCTGGGTGGGAAAAACTGTTTTTT

abundance: few
j_gene: TRBJ2-4
d_gene: TRBD2
v_gene: TRBV4-2
CDR3aa: CASSQEVAGGPAKNIQYF
CDR3nt: TGTGCCAGCAGCCAAGAGGTAGCGGGGGGGCCGGCCAAAAACATTCAGTACTTC

abundance: NA
j_gene: TRBJ2-7
d_gene: TRBD2
v_gene: TRBV10-3
CDR3aa: CAISDPGAAGAPYEQYF
CDR3nt: TGTGCCATCAGTGACCCCGGGGCAGCGGGAGCCCCCTACGAGCAGTACTTC

abundance: NA
j_gene: TRBJ1-2
d_gene: NA
v_gene: TRBV18
CDR3aa: CASSWDQTDGYTF
CDR3nt: TGTGCCAGCTCTTGGGACCAGACGGATGGCTACACCTTC

abundance: NA
j_gene: TRBJ2-1
d_gene: NA
v_gene: TRBV11-1
CDR3aa: CASSLPVFGTSSYNEQFF
CDR3nt: TGTGCCAGCAGCTTACCCGTTTTCGGGACTTCCTCCTACAATGAGCAGTTCTTC

abundance: NA
j_gene: TRBJ1-2
d_gene: TRBD1
v_gene: TRBV7-9
CDR3aa: CASSPPTGEGNYGYTF
CDR3nt: TGTGCCAGCAGTCCACCAACAGGGGAAGGAAACTATGGCTACACCTTC

abundance: few
j_gene: TRBJ1-4
d_gene: NA
v_gene: TRBV10-3
CDR3aa: CAITSRPNEKLFF
CDR3nt: TGTGCCATCACAAGTCGGCCAAATGAAAAACTGTTTTTT

abundance: NA
j_gene: TRBJ2-4
d_gene: TRBD2
v_gene: TRBV6-5
CDR3aa: CASTRLGTSGTNIQYF
CDR3nt: TGTGCCAGCACCCGCCTCGGGACTAGCGGGACAAACATTCAGTACTTC

abundance: NA
j_gene: TRBJ2-5
d_gene: NA
v_gene: TRBV5-1
CDR3aa: CASSWTGVTATKETQYF
CDR3nt: TGCGCCAGCAGCTGGACCGGGGTGACGGCAACAAAAGAGACCCAGTACTTC

abundance: NA
j_gene: TRBJ2-1
d_gene: TRBD1
v_gene: TRBV29-1
CDR3aa: CSVARDRGLGEQFF
CDR3nt: TGCAGCGTCGCCCGGGACAGGGGGCTCGGTGAGCAGTTCTTC

abundance: many
j_gene: TRBJ2-3
d_gene: NA
v_gene: TRBV25-1
CDR3aa: CASSEYGGEADTQYF
CDR3nt: TGTGCCAGCAGTGAATATGGAGGGGAGGCAGATACGCAGTATTTT

abundance: NA
j_gene: TRBJ2-2
d_gene: NA
v_gene: TRBV20-1
CDR3aa: CSARAGRNTGELFF
CDR3nt: TGCAGTGCTAGGGCGGGCCGTAACACCGGGGAGCTGTTTTTT

abundance: few
j_gene: TRBJ2-3
d_gene: TRBD2
v_gene: TRBV5-1
CDR3aa: CASSETSGSRADTQYF
CDR3nt: TGCGCCAGCAGCGAGACTAGCGGGAGTCGGGCAGATACGCAGTATTTT

abundance: NA
j_gene: TRBJ1-1
d_gene: NA
v_gene: TRBV6-1
CDR3aa: CASRREGMNTEAFF
CDR3nt: TGTGCCAGCAGGAGGGAGGGAATGAACACTGAAGCTTTCTTT

abundance: NA
j_gene: TRBJ1-5
d_gene: TRBD1
v_gene: TRBV7-9
CDR3aa: CASSYPVGTAFQPQHF
CDR3nt: TGTGCCAGCAGCTACCCGGTTGGGACAGCCTTTCAGCCCCAGCATTTT

abundance: few
j_gene: TRBJ2-1
d_gene: NA
v_gene: TRBV9
CDR3aa: CASSVGSRDYNEQFF
CDR3nt: TGTGCCAGCAGCGTAGGTTCTCGCGATTACAATGAGCAGTTCTTC

abundance: NA
j_gene: TRBJ2-7
d_gene: NA
v_gene: TRBV2
CDR3aa: CASSEGLRYEQYF
CDR3nt: TGTGCCAGCAGTGAGGGACTTCGATACGAGCAGTACTTC

abundance: many
j_gene: TRBJ2-5
d_gene: NA
v_gene: TRBV11-2
CDR3aa: CASSLIWGETQYF
CDR3nt: TGTGCCAGCAGCTTAATCTGGGGGGAGACCCAGTACTTC

abundance: few
j_gene: TRBJ2-1
d_gene: NA
v_gene: TRBV5-1
CDR3aa: CASSLDGPPIGRYNEQFF
CDR3nt: TGCGCCAGCAGCTTGGATGGGCCGCCCATCGGCCGCTACAATGAGCAGTTCTTC

abundance: NA
j_gene: TRBJ2-1
d_gene: TRBD1
v_gene: TRBV15
CDR3aa: CATSSGPGQGANEQFF
CDR3nt: TGTGCCACCAGCAGTGGACCGGGGCAGGGGGCCAATGAGCAGTTCTTC

abundance: few
j_gene: TRBJ2-3
d_gene: NA
v_gene: TRBV11-3
CDR3aa: CASSLGTLSTDTQYF
CDR3nt: TGTGCCAGCAGCCTTGGGACACTGAGCACAGATACGCAGTATTTT

abundance: few
j_gene: TRBJ2-7
d_gene: NA
v_gene: TRBV6-2/TRBV6-3
CDR3aa: CASSNVGPSEQYF
CDR3nt: TGTGCCAGCAGTAATGTAGGGCCCTCCGAGCAGTACTTC

abundance: few
j_gene: TRBJ2-7
d_gene: NA
v_gene: TRBV29-1
CDR3aa: CSVEDNLEQYF
CDR3nt: TGCAGCGTTGAAGATAACCTCGAGCAGTACTTC

abundance: many
j_gene: TRBJ1-5
d_gene: TRBD1
v_gene: TRBV12-3/TRBV12-4
CDR3aa: CASTLGQGVAQPQHF
CDR3nt: TGTGCCAGCACCCTCGGACAGGGGGTTGCTCAGCCCCAGCATTTT

abundance: few
j_gene: TRBJ2-5
d_gene: TRBD2
v_gene: TRBV4-2
CDR3aa: CASSQEPLAGVGTQYF
CDR3nt: TGTGCCAGCAGCCAAGAGCCACTAGCGGGAGTCGGGACCCAGTACTTC

abundance: NA
j_gene: TRBJ2-1
d_gene: TRBD2
v_gene: TRBV12-3/TRBV12-4
CDR3aa: CASSLKRGGHNEQFF
CDR3nt: TGTGCCAGCAGTTTAAAGCGGGGGGGCCATAATGAGCAGTTCTTC

abundance: once
j_gene: TRBJ2-5
d_gene: NA
v_gene: TRBV9
CDR3aa: CASSVRAEETQYF
CDR3nt: TGTGCCAGCAGCGTACGGGCGGAGGAGACCCAGTACTTC

abundance: many
j_gene: TRBJ2-3
d_gene: NA
v_gene: TRBV5-1
CDR3aa: CASSSPGSTDTQYF
CDR3nt: TGCGCCAGCAGCTCCCCCGGCTCCACAGATACGCAGTATTTT

abundance: few
j_gene: TRBJ2-5
d_gene: TRBD2
v_gene: TRBV11-3
CDR3aa: CASSLAHLAGGRETQYF
CDR3nt: TGTGCCAGCAGCTTAGCCCACTTAGCGGGAGGGAGAGAGACCCAGTACTTC

abundance: few
j_gene: TRBJ2-7
d_gene: TRBD1
v_gene: TRBV7-9
CDR3aa: CASSPTDRSSYEQYF
CDR3nt: TGTGCCAGCAGCCCTACGGACAGGAGCTCCTACGAGCAGTACTTC

abundance: few
j_gene: TRBJ1-5
d_gene: NA
v_gene: TRBV10-3
CDR3aa: CAISGGRGNQPQHF
CDR3nt: TGTGCCATCAGTGGGGGCAGGGGCAATCAGCCCCAGCATTTT

abundance: NA
j_gene: TRBJ2-2
d_gene: NA
v_gene: TRBV28
CDR3aa: CASSSGQPDTGELFF
CDR3nt: TGTGCCAGCAGCTCCGGACAGCCTGACACCGGGGAGCTGTTTTTT

abundance: few
j_gene: TRBJ1-4
d_gene: NA
v_gene: TRBV12-3/TRBV12-4
CDR3aa: CAFCLAPGLSGTNEKLFF
CDR3nt: TGTGCCTTCTGTTTAGCCCCAGGACTCTCGGGAACTAATGAAAAACTGTTTTTT

abundance: NA
j_gene: TRBJ1-6
d_gene: NA
v_gene: TRBV10-3
CDR3aa: CAISGDRRSPLHF
CDR3nt: TGTGCCATCAGTGGAGACAGACGGTCACCCCTCCACTTT

abundance: few
j_gene: TRBJ1-3
d_gene: NA
v_gene: TRBV12-3/TRBV12-4
CDR3aa: CASIPYRKSGNTIYF
CDR3nt: TGTGCCAGCATTCCTTACAGGAAGTCTGGAAACACCATATATTTT

abundance: few
j_gene: TRBJ1-6
d_gene: NA
v_gene: TRBV6-5
CDR3aa: CASSYGGIGNSPLHF
CDR3nt: TGTGCCAGCAGTTACGGGGGTATAGGTAATTCACCCCTCCACTTT

abundance: few
j_gene: TRBJ1-1
d_gene: TRBD1
v_gene: TRBV28
CDR3aa: CASSPWGQGYTEAFF
CDR3nt: TGTGCCAGCAGTCCTTGGGGACAGGGGTACACTGAAGCTTTCTTT

abundance: few
j_gene: TRBJ2-7
d_gene: TRBD2
v_gene: TRBV6-5
CDR3aa: CASSYSRLAGTSEQYF
CDR3nt: TGTGCCAGCAGTTACTCACGGCTAGCGGGAACCAGCGAGCAGTACTTC

abundance: NA
j_gene: TRBJ1-5
d_gene: NA
v_gene: TRBV27
CDR3aa: CASGRSQPQHF
CDR3nt: TGTGCCAGCGGTAGGTCACAGCCCCAGCATTTT

abundance: many
j_gene: TRBJ2-1
d_gene: NA
v_gene: TRBV29-1
CDR3aa: CSVDAERSWGEQFF
CDR3nt: TGCAGCGTTGATGCTGAGCGGTCCTGGGGTGAGCAGTTCTTC

abundance: few
j_gene: TRBJ1-4
d_gene: NA
v_gene: TRBV6-1
CDR3aa: CASRPRGRTNEKLFF
CDR3nt: TGTGCCAGCAGACCGAGGGGCCGAACTAATGAAAAACTGTTTTTT

abundance: NA
j_gene: TRBJ1-6
d_gene: NA
v_gene: TRBV20-1
CDR3aa: CSARELGSSPLHF
CDR3nt: TGCAGTGCTAGAGAACTGGGGAGTTCACCCCTCCACTTT

abundance: few
j_gene: TRBJ2-6
d_gene: TRBD1
v_gene: TRBV28
CDR3aa: CASSPPGTGPSGANVLTF
CDR3nt: TGTGCCAGCAGTCCCCCCGGGACAGGGCCTTCTGGGGCCAACGTCCTGACTTTC

abundance: few
j_gene: TRBJ2-5
d_gene: NA
v_gene: TRBV12-3/TRBV12-4
CDR3aa: CASSFSGILQETQYF
CDR3nt: TGTGCCAGCAGTTTTTCAGGGATATTACAAGAGACCCAGTACTTC